Shown below are 30 T cell receptor beta chains from a single sample sequenced in a study of cytomegalovirus exposure and HLA in healthy donors. In the PCR, 60 Vbeta and 13 Jbeta primers were used. Profiling relied on immunoSEQ multiplex PCR, and the TCRdb table lists in-frame clones only, not all of them. The table includes 95,000 to 150,000 clones, approximately 65% detected once. The sample was PBMCs. The receptors derive from a man aged 18 to 29 in good health and CMV-seronegative.

The chain links TRBV28 to TRBJ1-3; D not resolved. Germline lookup yields CDR1 MDHEN and CDR2 SYDVKM. This CDR3 region has 13 residues. V was clipped by 7 bases and J by 7 bases, with 14 bases between them. The CDR3 sequence: CASIEGTRNTIYF. The CDR3 nucleotides are TGTGCCAGCATAGAAGGCACTAGGAACACCATATATTTT.

The chain recombines TRBV2 with TRBJ2-7; D is perhaps TRBD1 (7 bases). The ends were cut back, 8 bases at V and 2 bases at J, with 19 bases in the middle. This CDR3 has 15 residues. CDR1 is SNHLY and CDR2 is FYNNEI in the germline V gene. The CDR3 sequence: CASGGGRGPTYEQYF. CDR3 sequence (DNA): TGTGCCAGCGGAGGGGGCAGGGGACCAACCTACGAGCAGTACTTC.

The rearrangement uses TRBV2 and TRBJ2-4; 7 bases agree with TRBD2. The CDR3 is 15 amino acids. CDR1 is SNHLY, CDR2 FYNNEI, per germline. Trimming at V came to 8 bases and at J to 1 base, leaving 8 bases not matched to a gene. The CDR3 spells CASAGERKAKNIQYF. In nucleotides, the CDR3 is TGTGCCAGCGCGGGGGAGAGGAAGGCCAAAAACATTCAGTACTTC.

The gene calls are TRBV9 and TRBJ2-5; 9 bases align to TRBD2. Unmatched junction bases numbered 5, after V lost 4 bases and J lost 4 bases. Germline V gene lookup returns CDR1 SGDLS and CDR2 YYNGEE. This CDR3 is 14 amino acids long. CDR3 sequence: CASSPGGGAETQYF. In DNA, the CDR3 is TGTGCCAGCAGCCCGGGCGGGGGGGCAGAGACCCAGTACTTC.

A remark on this clone: Other DNA sequences from this sample encode an identical CDR3 as well. The genes are TRBV5-6 and TRBJ2-3, with D tentatively TRBD2 (6 bases). The CDR3 runs to 17 residues. V was trimmed by 0 bases and J by 0 bases, leaving 14 bases between them. Germline assignment: CDR1 SGHDT and CDR2 YYEEEE. CDR3 loop: CASSLGETRLSTDTQYF. CDR3 nucleotides: TGTGCCAGCAGCTTGGGGGAGACTAGACTCAGCACAGATACGCAGTATTTT.

Only a few counts were recorded for this clone. The chain combines TRBV30 with TRBJ1-5; 7 nucleotides agree with TRBD1. J lost 6 bases, V lost 5 bases, and 7 bases had no gene match. CDR3 size: 13 residues. CDR1 and CDR2 from the germline V gene are GTSNPN and SVGIG (reference sequence). The CDR3 nucleotides are TGTGCCTGGGCGGTGTCAGGGGGTCAGCCCCAGCATTTT. Translating gives CAWAVSGGQPQHF. The entire variable domain, with the rest obtained from reference TRBV30 and TRBJ1-5, is as follows: SQTIHQWPATLVQPVGSPLSLECTVEGTSNPNLYWYRQAAGRGLQLLFYSVGIGQISSEVPQNLSASRPQDRQFILSSKKLLLSDSGFYLCAWAVSGGQPQHFGDGTRLSIL.

The V and J genes are TRBV19 and TRBJ1-2; D is uncertain. CDR1 and CDR2 from the germline V gene are LNHDA and SQIVND (reference sequence). This CDR3 is 12 amino acids long. V was clipped by 4 bases and J by 3 bases, with 6 bases between them. The CDR3 DNA is TGTGCCAGTAGTAAGCGGGACTATGGCTACACCTTC. As protein: CASSKRDYGYTF.

The chain links TRBV5-5 to TRBJ2-7; 9 positions match TRBD1. Trimming took 4 bases from V and 2 from J; bases not matched to a gene: 10. Per germline, CDR1 SGHKS and CDR2 YYEKEE (reference sequence). The CDR3 is 16 amino acids. The CDR3: CASSRTGTGRAYEQYF. The CDR3 coding sequence is TGTGCCAGCAGCCGAACCGGGACAGGGCGAGCCTACGAGCAGTACTTC.

J is TRBJ2-1 and V is TRBV30; TRBD1 might be the D (5 bases). The germline V gene encodes CDR1 GTSNPN and CDR2 SVGIG (reference sequence). With 4 bases removed from V and 3 bases from J, the gap between germline ends came to 13 bases. The CDR3 is 14 amino acids. The CDR3 nucleotides are TGTGCCTGGACTACAGGCGTGGACTACAATGAGCAGTTCTTC. Translation: CAWTTGVDYNEQFF.

V and J are TRBV27 and TRBJ2-7, with D uncertain. Germline V lookup: CDR1 MNHEY, CDR2 SMNVEV (reference sequence). CDR3 length equals 13 residues. V was shortened by 4 bases and J by 0 bases, with 7 bases between the two germline ends. CDR3 residues: CASSYLSSYEQYF. CDR3 sequence (DNA): TGTGCCAGCAGTTATCTAAGCTCCTACGAGCAGTACTTC.

Remarks on this clone: Other DNA sequences in the sample encode the same CDR3. The chain links TRBV5-1 to TRBJ2-1; 10 bases are shared with TRBD2. The CDR3 totals 14 residues. The germline gives CDR1 SGHRS, CDR2 YFSETQ. After removal of 7 bases from V and 3 bases from J, the junction contained 4 bases not matched to a gene. As DNA, the CDR3 is TGCGCCAGCTGCCCTAGCGGGGGCTACAATGAGCAGTTCTTC. It codes for CASCPSGGYNEQFF.

V is TRBV30 and J is TRBJ2-1, with 8 bases identical to TRBD2. The J segment lost 0 bases and the V segment lost 6 bases, leaving 4 bases of the junction unmatched. From germline, CDR1 is GTSNPN and CDR2 SVGIG (reference sequence). There are 14 residues in the CDR3. CDR3: CACLGLVSYNEQFF. The CDR3 nucleotides are TGTGCCTGCCTGGGACTAGTCTCCTACAATGAGCAGTTCTTC.

The chain has TRBV6-5 and TRBJ1-1; no definite D call. Trimming removed 6 bases at V and 1 base at J, with 9 bases between. The CDR3 runs to 13 residues. The germline CDR1 and CDR2 sequences are MNHEY and SVGAGI. CDR3 coding DNA: TGTGCCAGCAGCCGCAGTGGGAACACTGAAGCTTTCTTT. Protein product: CASSRSGNTEAFF.

This chain uses TRBV6-6 with TRBJ2-1; the match to TRBD2 covers 12 bases. Unmatched junction bases numbered 6, after V lost 7 bases and J lost 5 bases. The length of the CDR3 is 15 residues. CDR1 is MNHNY, CDR2 SVGAGI, per germline (reference sequence). CDR3 amino acids: CASTLAGGPNNEQFF. The CDR3 DNA reads TGTGCCAGCACCCTAGCGGGAGGGCCTAACAATGAGCAGTTCTTC.

The rearrangement joins TRBV19 to TRBJ2-5, with D possibly being TRBD1 (6 bases). The CDR3 loop spans 14 amino acids. Trimming shortened V by 10 bases and J by 2 bases, and 17 bases separated the two germline ends. Germline V CDR1 and CDR2: LNHDA, SQIVND (reference sequence). The CDR3 sequence is CATSGGGRQETQYF. The CDR3 DNA reads TGTGCCACCTCTGGGGGCGGGCGGCAAGAGACCCAGTACTTC.

V gene TRBV6-1 combines with J gene TRBJ1-5, with unresolved D. This CDR3 region has 14 residues. Trimming removed 2 bases at V and 6 bases at J, with 11 bases between. Looked up from germline, CDR1 is MNHNS and CDR2 is SASEGT. CDR3 bases: TGTGCCAGCAGTGAACCGAGTCGGGGTCAGCCCCAGCATTTT. Its translation is CASSEPSRGQPQHF.

The rearrangement uses TRBV27 and TRBJ2-3, with a weak D call TRBD2 (6 bases). The CDR3 has 15 residues. V lost 0 bases to trimming and J lost 3 bases, with 10 bases between them. Looked up from germline, CDR1 is MNHEY and CDR2 is SMNVEV (reference sequence). The CDR3 is CASSLSSGETDTQYF. The CDR3 coding sequence is TGTGCCAGCAGTTTATCCTCGGGAGAAACAGATACGCAGTATTTT.

This clone has only a few counts. J is TRBJ2-1 and V is TRBV6-6; D gene uncertain. The CDR3 extends over 13 amino acids. Germline V lookup: CDR1 MNHNY, CDR2 SVGAGI (reference sequence). The germline V and J ends were trimmed by 4 bases and 3 bases, with 7 bases remaining between them. The CDR3 reads CASSSPLYNEQFF. The CDR3 DNA follows: TGTGCCAGCAGTTCCCCCCTCTACAATGAGCAGTTCTTC.

In its sample, this clone was seen a few times. This chain connects TRBV19 to TRBJ1-5; 8 nucleotides match TRBD1. CDR1 and CDR2 from the germline V gene are LNHDA and SQIVND (reference sequence). J was trimmed by 4 bases and V by 5 bases; bases with no gene match: 10. The CDR3 spans 16 residues. CDR3 bases: TGTGCCAGTAGTTTCGGACAGGGTGGATGGAATCAGCCCCAGCATTTT. This sequence encodes CASSFGQGGWNQPQHF.

In its sample, this clone was seen a few times. The chain has TRBV14 and TRBJ2-4; 10 nucleotides agree with TRBD2. Germline trimming cut 6 bases from V and 11 bases from J; bases unmatched to any gene: 7. This CDR3 is 13 amino acids long. Germline assignment: CDR1 SGHDN and CDR2 FVKESK. The CDR3 DNA reads TGTGCCAGCAGAGTTAGCGGGAGGACCCTTCAGTACTTC. This sequence encodes CASRVSGRTLQYF.

The chain joins TRBV4-3 to TRBJ1-2; maybe TRBD1 (6 bases). Looked up from germline, CDR1 is LGHNA and CDR2 is YSLEER. The CDR3 runs to 15 residues. V was pared by 0 bases and J by 7 bases, with 15 bases between. The CDR3 protein is CASSQDLGAGAGYTF. CDR3 nucleotide sequence: TGCGCCAGCAGCCAAGATTTGGGGGCAGGGGCTGGCTACACCTTC.

The chain recombines TRBV15 with TRBJ2-3, with 10 bases fitting TRBD2. Germline V gene lookup returns CDR1 LNHNV and CDR2 YYDKDF (reference sequence). This CDR3 has 16 residues. With V trimmed by 0 bases and J by 2 bases, 2 bases remained unmatched. CDR3 in DNA: TGTGCCACCAGCAGAGAGCTAGCGGGGGTCACAGATACGCAGTATTTT. Its translation: CATSRELAGVTDTQYF.

The chain has TRBV6-1 and TRBJ1-1; D is uncertain. The CDR3 spans 13 residues. The ends were cut back, 0 bases at V and 4 bases at J, with 6 bases in the middle. CDR1 and CDR2 (germline): MNHNS, SASEGT. CDR3 residues: CASSEAQITEAFF. CDR3 in DNA: TGTGCCAGCAGTGAAGCACAGATCACTGAAGCTTTCTTT.

V usage is TRBV9 and J usage is TRBJ1-2; no clear D. The CDR3 is made up of 14 amino acids. Germline-derived CDR1 and CDR2 are SGDLS and YYNGEE. The V and J ends lost 2 bases and 3 bases respectively, with 11 bases between them. The CDR3 coding sequence is TGTGCCAGCAGCGTCAGATTAAACCACTATGGCTACACCTTC. Protein product: CASSVRLNHYGYTF.

The gene calls are TRBV4-1 and TRBJ2-1; tentative D call: TRBD2 (5 bases). The CDR3 totals 14 residues. Trimming removed 3 bases at V and 12 bases at J, with 18 bases between. Germline assignment: CDR1 MGHRA and CDR2 YSYEKL. In DNA form, the CDR3 reads TGCGCCAGCAGCCACTCCCCGGCGGGCGAGGGGCAGTTCTTC. Its translation: CASSHSPAGEGQFF.

V usage is TRBV4-2 and J usage is TRBJ2-7; 9 bases are shared with TRBD2. Germline CDR1 and CDR2: LGHNA and YNFKEQ. After removal of 0 bases from V and 7 bases from J, the junction contained 10 bases not matched to a gene. This CDR3 is built from 16 residues. This CDR3 is CASSQEPAGGPWEQYF. The CDR3 coding sequence is TGTGCCAGCAGCCAAGAGCCGGCGGGAGGGCCCTGGGAGCAGTACTTC.

The chain combines TRBV5-1 with TRBJ2-2; the match to TRBD1 covers 8 bases. Germline trimming cut 4 bases from V and 7 bases from J; bases unmatched to any gene: 12. The CDR3 loop spans 16 amino acids. CDR1 is SGHRS and CDR2 is YFSETQ in the germline V gene. CDR3 nucleotide sequence: TGCGCCAGCAGCCACAGGACAGGGCTGCTTGGCGGGGAGCTGTTTTTT. Its protein is CASSHRTGLLGGELFF.

This clone was picked up a small number of times. The rearrangement joins TRBV7-9 to TRBJ2-7; D gene ambiguous. Trimming took off 5 bases at V and 4 bases at J, with 15 bases between the two ends. The germline gives CDR1 SEHNR, CDR2 FQNEAQ (reference sequence). There are 14 residues in the CDR3. Written as DNA, the CDR3 is TGTGCCAGCAGCAGTATTCAGGTCATTTACGAGCAGTACTTC. Its translation is CASSSIQVIYEQYF.

This chain uses TRBV28 with TRBJ1-5; 8 bases fit TRBD1. The CDR3 spans 16 residues. The V gene's germline CDR1 is MDHEN and CDR2 SYDVKM. V lost 4 bases and J lost 3; bases outside the gene matches: 8. CDR3: CASSYPYQGANQPQHF. CDR3 in DNA: TGTGCCAGCAGTTACCCTTATCAGGGGGCCAATCAGCCCCAGCATTTT.

This chain links TRBV4-1 with TRBJ1-1; D uncertain. Trimming took 1 base from V and 6 from J, leaving 15 bases between them. There are 15 residues in the CDR3. In germline, CDR1 is MGHRA, CDR2 YSYEKL. The CDR3 nucleotides read TGCGCCAGCAGCCAAGTGGCCCCCCCTCAGGCTGAAGCTTTCTTT. Amino acids: CASSQVAPPQAEAFF.